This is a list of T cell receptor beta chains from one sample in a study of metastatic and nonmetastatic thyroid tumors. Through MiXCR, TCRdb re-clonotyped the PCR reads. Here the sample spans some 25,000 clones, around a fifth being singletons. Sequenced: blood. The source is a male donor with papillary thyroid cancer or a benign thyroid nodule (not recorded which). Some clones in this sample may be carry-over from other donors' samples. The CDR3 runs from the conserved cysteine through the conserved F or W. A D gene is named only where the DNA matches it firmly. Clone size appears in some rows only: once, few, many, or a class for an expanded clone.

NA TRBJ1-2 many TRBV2 CASKGDAYGYTF TGTGCCAGCAAGGGGGACGCCTATGGCTACACCTTC
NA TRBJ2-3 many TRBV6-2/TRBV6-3 CASSYVRTPSTDTQYF TGTGCCAGCAGTTACGTACGTACCCCTAGCACAGATACGCAGTATTTT
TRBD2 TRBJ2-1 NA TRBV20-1 CRAGGLAGRDNEQFF TGCAGAGCTGGAGGACTAGCGGGAAGGGACAATGAGCAGTTCTTC
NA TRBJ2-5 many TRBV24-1 CATSDYKGGGGETQYF TGTGCCACCAGTGATTACAAAGGGGGCGGAGGGGAGACCCAGTACTTC
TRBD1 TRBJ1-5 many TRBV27 CASSLSDRVQPQHF TGTGCCAGCAGTTTATCGGACAGGGTTCAGCCCCAGCATTTT
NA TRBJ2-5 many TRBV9 CASSVEVGGSGETQYF TGTGCCAGCAGCGTAGAAGTCGGGGGATCGGGGGAGACCCAGTACTTC
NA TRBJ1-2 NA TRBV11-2 CASSSPRHGDWGYTF TGTGCCAGCAGCTCCCCTCGACACGGGGATTGGGGCTACACCTTC
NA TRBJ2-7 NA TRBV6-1 CASKWAYKGSYEQYF TGTGCCAGCAAGTGGGCATATAAAGGATCCTACGAGCAGTACTTC
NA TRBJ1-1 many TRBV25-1 CASRLGPNTEAFF TGTGCCAGCAGATTAGGTCCGAACACTGAAGCTTTCTTT
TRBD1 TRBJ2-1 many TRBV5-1 CASNRQGADNEQFF TGCGCCAGCAACCGACAGGGGGCGGACAATGAGCAGTTCTTC
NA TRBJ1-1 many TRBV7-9 CASSLDRGAITEAFF TGTGCCAGCAGCTTAGATCGGGGGGCGATCACTGAAGCTTTCTTT
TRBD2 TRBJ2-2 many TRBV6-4 CASRTSYTGELFF TGTGCCAGCAGGACTAGCTACACCGGGGAGCTGTTTTTT
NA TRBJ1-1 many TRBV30 CAWSRNWRRNTEAFF TGTGCCTGGAGTAGGAATTGGAGGAGGAACACTGAAGCTTTCTTT
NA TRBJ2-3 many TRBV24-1 CATSDGRGTASSTDTQYF TGTGCCACCAGTGATGGCCGAGGTACGGCTTCTAGCACAGATACGCAGTATTTT
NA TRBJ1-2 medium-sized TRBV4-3 CASSQERGPYGYTF TGCGCCAGCAGCCAAGAGCGGGGGCCCTATGGCTACACCTTC
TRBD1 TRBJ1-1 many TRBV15 CATSGSGTGMTEAFF TGTGCCACCAGCGGATCCGGGACAGGGATGACTGAAGCTTTCTTT
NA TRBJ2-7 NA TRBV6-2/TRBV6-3 CASSRIRVPYEHYF TGTGCCAGCAGCCGTATCAGGGTTCCCTATGAGCACTACTTC
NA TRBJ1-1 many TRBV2 CASSETRLNTEAFF TGTGCCAGCAGTGAGACCAGGCTGAACACTGAAGCTTTCTTT
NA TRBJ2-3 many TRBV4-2 CASSRIAASSTDTQYF TGTGCCAGCAGCCGGATAGCGGCCAGTAGCACAGATACGCAGTATTTT
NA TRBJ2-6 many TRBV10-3 CATGDHRSGANVLTF TGTGCCACCGGGGACCATCGCTCTGGGGCCAACGTCCTGACTTTC
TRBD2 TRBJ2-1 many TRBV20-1 CSVYSGSSYNEQFF TGCAGTGTATATAGCGGGAGTTCCTACAATGAGCAGTTCTTC
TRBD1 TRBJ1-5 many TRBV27 CASSPGQGWQPQHF TGTGCCAGCAGTCCCGGACAGGGCTGGCAGCCCCAGCATTTT
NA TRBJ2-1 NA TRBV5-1 CASRLDVTASSGLFF TGCGCCAGCAGATTGGACGTGACAGCAAGCTCGGGTCTGTTCTTC
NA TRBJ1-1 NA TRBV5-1 CASSLSQPGTEAFF TGCGCCAGCAGCTTGAGTCAGCCGGGGACTGAAGCTTTCTTT
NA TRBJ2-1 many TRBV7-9 CASSQGGGNSNEQFF TGTGCCAGCAGCCAAGGGGGGGGAAATTCCAATGAGCAGTTCTTC
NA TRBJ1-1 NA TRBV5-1 CASSRGNTDDFF TGCGCCAGCAGCCGTGGGAACACTGATGATTTCTTT
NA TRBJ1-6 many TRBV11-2 CASSLDRSQAIDNSPLHF TGTGCCAGCAGCTTAGACAGATCTCAGGCCATAGATAATTCACCCCTCCACTTT
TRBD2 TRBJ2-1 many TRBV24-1 CATSAATGGPHEQFF TGTGCCACCAGTGCCGCGACGGGAGGGCCACATGAGCAGTTCTTC
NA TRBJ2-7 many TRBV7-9 CASSLPQGLEQYF TGTGCCAGCAGCTTACCCCAGGGGCTCGAGCAGTACTTC